One sample yielded the 15 T cell receptor beta chains listed below, sequenced in a study of T cell changes during pregnancy in multiple sclerosis. Some clones are missing from TCRdb's copy, which holds only in-frame ones; the method was immunoSEQ multiplex PCR. The table shows 70,000 to 75,000 clones, with about 92% occurring only once. Source: peripheral blood, taken in the second trimester of pregnancy. Every receptor here comes from a female donor in good health, enrolled as a control in a pregnancy study.

The chain employs TRBV27 and TRBJ2-3; 7 bases match TRBD2. J lost 6 bases, V lost 3 bases, and 3 bases had no gene match. The CDR3 is made up of 13 amino acids. CDR1 is MNHEY, CDR2 SMNVEV, per germline (reference sequence). This chain's CDR3 is CASSLRRGDTQYF. CDR3 in DNA: TGTGCCAGCAGTTTGAGGCGGGGGGATACGCAGTATTTT.

The chain links TRBV11-2 to TRBJ2-5, with 7 nucleotides matching TRBD1. Germline V lookup: CDR1 SGHAT, CDR2 FQNNGV. CDR3 length: 14 amino acids. Trimming removed 3 bases from V and 1 base from J; junction bases left unmatched: 2. The CDR3 sequence is CASSFGTAQETQYF. The CDR3 DNA follows: TGTGCCAGCAGCTTCGGGACAGCCCAAGAGACCCAGTACTTC.

The V call is TRBV7-9, the J call TRBJ2-7; tentative D call: TRBD2 (5 bases). Germline V gene data show CDR1 as SEHNR and CDR2 as FQNEAQ (reference sequence). This CDR3 is built from 15 residues. V was shortened by 5 bases and J by 9 bases, with 23 bases between the two germline ends. In DNA form, the CDR3 reads TGTGCCAGCAGCGTAGAGCGGCGCCCTAAAGTGGGGCAGTACTTC. Translating it yields CASSVERRPKVGQYF.

V is TRBV4-3 and J is TRBJ2-1, with a tentative D call TRBD1 (5 bases). CDR1 and CDR2 from the germline V gene are LGHNA and YSLEER. The CDR3 covers 13 residues. With 1 base removed from V and 14 bases from J, the gap between germline ends came to 15 bases. The CDR3 coding sequence is TGCGCCAGCAGCCAAGTCTCGGGCAGGGTCGAGTTCTTC. Its protein is CASSQVSGRVEFF.

V is TRBV5-4 and J is TRBJ1-1; perhaps TRBD1 as D (5 bases). CDR1 is SGHNT and CDR2 is YYREEE in the germline V gene (reference sequence). This CDR3 comprises 13 residues. Trimming removed 4 bases at V and 0 bases at J, with 7 bases between. CDR3 amino acids: CASSQTVNTEAFF. The CDR3, as DNA: TGTGCCAGCAGCCAGACAGTGAACACTGAAGCTTTCTTT. Complete variable domain (other parts from reference TRBV5-4 and TRBJ1-1): ETGVTQSPTHLIKTRGQQVTLRCSSQSGHNTVSWYQQALGQGPQFIFQYYREEENGRGNFPPRFSGLQFPNYSSELNVNALELDDSALYLCASSQTVNTEAFFGQGTRLTVV.

This clone was picked up a small number of times. CDR3 bases: TGTGCCAGCAGTTTAGCGGCTACAGGGAACACTGAAGCTTTCTTT. Translating it yields CASSLAATGNTEAFF. V gene TRBV28 combines with J gene TRBJ1-1, with D perhaps TRBD1 (5 bases). Per germline, CDR1 MDHEN and CDR2 SYDVKM. The CDR3 covers 15 residues. The V end lost 2 bases, the J end lost 1 base, and 11 bases lay between the germline ends.

V and J are TRBV27 and TRBJ2-3, with D possibly matching TRBD2 (6 bases). CDR1 and CDR2 (germline): MNHEY, SMNVEV (reference sequence). The ends were cut back, 6 bases at V and 3 bases at J, with 16 bases in the middle. The CDR3 has 15 amino acids. The CDR3 nucleotides are TGTGCCAGCAGACTATCCGCGGGGCTAACAGATACGCAGTATTTT. It translates to CASRLSAGLTDTQYF.

The chain combines TRBV6-5 with TRBJ1-1; possible D gene TRBD1, 5 bases. CDR1 and CDR2 (germline): MNHEY, SVGAGI. The CDR3 spans 14 residues. V was pared by 0 bases and J by 4 bases, with 9 bases between. This CDR3 is CASSYSGGGTEAFF. CDR3 nucleotide sequence: TGTGCCAGCAGTTACTCGGGGGGGGGCACTGAAGCTTTCTTT.

J is TRBJ2-2 and V is TRBV7-3, with 7 bases aligning to TRBD1. This CDR3 has 14 residues. With 5 bases clipped from V and 0 bases from J, the junction kept 0 bases outside the gene matches. Germline CDR1 is SGHTA and CDR2 is FQGTGA. The CDR3 sequence: CASSTGANTGELFF. CDR3 DNA sequence: TGTGCCAGCAGCACAGGGGCGAACACCGGGGAGCTGTTTTTT.

V gene TRBV4-1 combines with J gene TRBJ1-3, with D hard to call. Germline V gene lookup returns CDR1 MGHRA and CDR2 YSYEKL. The V gene lost 1 base and the J gene lost 3 bases, with 13 bases spanning the gap. This CDR3 is built from 16 residues. The CDR3 here is CASSQVSTEIGNTIYF. DNA of the CDR3: TGCGCCAGCAGCCAAGTGTCTACAGAGATTGGAAACACCATATATTTT.

V usage is TRBV4-2 and J usage is TRBJ1-1; 7 nucleotides line up with TRBD1. In germline, CDR1 is LGHNA, CDR2 YNFKEQ. The CDR3 is 16 amino acids. J gave up 0 bases and V 4 bases, and 8 bases lay outside the gene matches. CDR3 sequence reads: CASSPQGQRMNTEAFF. CDR3 coding DNA: TGTGCCAGCAGCCCGCAGGGACAGAGAATGAACACTGAAGCTTTCTTT.

The V gene is TRBV28, the J gene TRBJ1-1; TRBD1 might be the D (5 bases). CDR3 length equals 13 residues. CDR1 and CDR2 from the germline V gene are MDHEN and SYDVKM. Trimming shortened V by 8 bases and J by 6 bases, and 16 bases separated the two germline ends. The CDR3: CASLGPGRSEAFF. CDR3 nucleotide sequence: TGTGCCAGCTTGGGGCCGGGTAGATCTGAAGCTTTCTTT.

The CDR3 coding sequence is TGTGCCAGTAGTATACGGCTAGATTCCGAGCAGTACTTC. Protein: CASSIRLDSEQYF. V gene TRBV19 combines with J gene TRBJ2-7, with D unclear. This CDR3 is built from 13 residues. The V gene's germline CDR1 is LNHDA and CDR2 SQIVND (reference sequence). V was cut by 2 bases and J by 6 bases, with 11 bases left in between.

The chain couples TRBV15 to TRBJ2-5; possibly TRBD2 for D (6 bases). Germline V gene lookup returns CDR1 LNHNV and CDR2 YYDKDF (reference sequence). V shed 0 bases and J shed 5 bases, with 13 bases lying between them. The CDR3 runs to 15 residues. The CDR3 sequence is CATSRDWGGGETQYF. The DNA for the CDR3 is TGTGCCACCAGCAGAGATTGGGGAGGAGGGGAGACCCAGTACTTC.

J is TRBJ1-6 and V is TRBV7-9, with 7 bases matching TRBD1. This CDR3 is built from 17 residues. V was clipped by 5 bases and J by 6 bases; unmatched bases: 13. Germline V gives CDR1 SEHNR, CDR2 FQNEAQ (reference sequence). CDR3 bases: TGTGCCAGCAGCCTAGGTAGACAGGGAATGGCTAATTCACCCCTCCACTTT. This encodes CASSLGRQGMANSPLHF.